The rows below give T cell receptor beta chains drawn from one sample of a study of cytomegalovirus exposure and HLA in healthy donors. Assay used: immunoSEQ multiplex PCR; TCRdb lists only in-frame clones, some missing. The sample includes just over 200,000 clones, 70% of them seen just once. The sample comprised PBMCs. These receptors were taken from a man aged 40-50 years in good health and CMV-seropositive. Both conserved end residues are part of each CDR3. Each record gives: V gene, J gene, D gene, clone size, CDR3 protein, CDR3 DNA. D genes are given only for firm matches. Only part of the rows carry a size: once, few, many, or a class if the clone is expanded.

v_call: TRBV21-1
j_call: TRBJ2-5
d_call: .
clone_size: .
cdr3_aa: CASSRVTERGETQYF
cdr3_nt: TGTGCCAGCAGTCGGGTGACAGAACGAGGCGAGACCCAGTACTTC

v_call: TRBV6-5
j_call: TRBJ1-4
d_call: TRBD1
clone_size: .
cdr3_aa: CASSPSWDRDEKLFF
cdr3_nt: TGTGCCAGCAGTCCATCCTGGGACAGGGACGAAAAACTGTTTTTT

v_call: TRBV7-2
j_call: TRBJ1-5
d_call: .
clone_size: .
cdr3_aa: CASSLSPNSNQPQHF
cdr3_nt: TGTGCCAGCAGCTTATCCCCTAATAGCAATCAGCCCCAGCATTTT

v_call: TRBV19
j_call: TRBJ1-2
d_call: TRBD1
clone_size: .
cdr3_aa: CASYGQGYGYTF
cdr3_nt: TGTGCCAGTTACGGACAGGGCTATGGCTACACCTTC

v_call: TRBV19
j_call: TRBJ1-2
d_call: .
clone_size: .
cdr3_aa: CASSPSLGGYGYTF
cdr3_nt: TGTGCCAGTAGTCCGAGCCTCGGCGGGTATGGCTACACCTTC

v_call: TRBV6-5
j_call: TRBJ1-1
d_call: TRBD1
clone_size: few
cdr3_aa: CASSPGQALVEAFF
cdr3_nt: TGTGCCAGCAGTCCGGGACAGGCATTAGTTGAAGCTTTCTTT

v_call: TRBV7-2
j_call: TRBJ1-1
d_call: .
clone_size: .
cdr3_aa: CASSPSRGAVMAFF
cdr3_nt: TGTGCCAGCAGCCCCTCCCGGGGGGCAGTAATGGCTTTCTTT

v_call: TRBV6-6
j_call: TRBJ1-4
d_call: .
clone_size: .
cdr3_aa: CASSYRGGEKLFF
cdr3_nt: TGTGCCAGCAGTTACAGGGGAGGCGAAAAACTGTTTTTT

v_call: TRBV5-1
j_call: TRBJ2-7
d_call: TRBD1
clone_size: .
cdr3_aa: CASSYRDRGFDEQYF
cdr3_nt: TGCGCCAGCAGCTACCGGGACAGGGGGTTCGACGAGCAGTACTTC

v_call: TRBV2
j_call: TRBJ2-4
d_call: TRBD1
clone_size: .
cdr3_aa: CASRGQSNMKNIQYF
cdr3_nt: TGTGCCAGTCGGGGACAGAGCAATATGAAAAACATTCAGTACTTC

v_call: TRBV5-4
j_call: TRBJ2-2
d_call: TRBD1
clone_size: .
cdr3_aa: CASSSGQGLTGELFF
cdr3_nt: TGTGCCAGCAGTTCGGGACAGGGACTCACCGGGGAGCTGTTTTTT

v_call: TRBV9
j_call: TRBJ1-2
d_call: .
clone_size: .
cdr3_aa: CASSVELGGGRGYTF
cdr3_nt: TGTGCCAGCAGCGTAGAGCTGGGTGGAGGGCGTGGCTACACCTTC

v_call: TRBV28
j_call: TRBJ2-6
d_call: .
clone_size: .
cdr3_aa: CGSLEAGANVLTF
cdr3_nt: TGTGGGAGCCTTGAGGCTGGGGCCAACGTCCTGACTTTC

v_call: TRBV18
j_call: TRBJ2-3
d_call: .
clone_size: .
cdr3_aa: CASSPGITDTQYF
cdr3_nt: TGTGCCAGCTCACCCGGGATCACAGATACGCAGTATTTT

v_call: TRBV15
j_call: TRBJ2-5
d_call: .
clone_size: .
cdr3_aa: CATSSIGEETQYF
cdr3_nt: TGTGCCACCAGCAGCATCGGAGAAGAGACCCAGTACTTC

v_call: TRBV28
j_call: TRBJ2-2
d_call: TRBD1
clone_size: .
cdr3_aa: CASTPGQMATGELFF
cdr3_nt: TGTGCCAGCACCCCGGGACAGATGGCCACCGGGGAGCTGTTTTTT

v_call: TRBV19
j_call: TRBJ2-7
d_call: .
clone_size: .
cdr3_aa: CASSMQNGDEQYF
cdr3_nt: TGTGCCAGTAGTATGCAGAACGGGGACGAGCAGTACTTC

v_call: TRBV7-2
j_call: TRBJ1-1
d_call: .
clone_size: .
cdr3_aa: CASSLAYRVATEAFF
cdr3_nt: TGTGCCAGCAGCTTAGCATACAGGGTGGCCACTGAAGCTTTCTTT

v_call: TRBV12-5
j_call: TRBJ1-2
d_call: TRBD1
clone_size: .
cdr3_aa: CASGTLWQGAYYSGYTF
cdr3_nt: TGTGCTAGTGGTACACTGTGGCAGGGGGCTTATTATAGTGGCTACACCTTC

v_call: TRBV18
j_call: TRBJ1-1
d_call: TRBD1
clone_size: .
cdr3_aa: CASSPRSRGANLNTEAFF
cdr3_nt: TGTGCCAGCTCACCACGTTCCAGGGGGGCGAATTTGAACACTGAAGCTTTCTTT

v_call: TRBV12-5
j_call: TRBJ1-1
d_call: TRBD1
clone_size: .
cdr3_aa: CASAASGTDKAFF
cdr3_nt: TGTGCTAGTGCCGCCTCCGGGACAGACAAAGCTTTCTTT

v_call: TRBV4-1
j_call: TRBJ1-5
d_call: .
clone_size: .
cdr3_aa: CASSQAQAPEPQHF
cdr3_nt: TGCGCCAGCAGCCAAGCACAGGCTCCGGAGCCCCAGCATTTT

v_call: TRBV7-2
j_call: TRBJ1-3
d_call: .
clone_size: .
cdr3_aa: CASSLEAGGYSGNTIYF
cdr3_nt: TGTGCCAGCAGCTTAGAGGCAGGAGGTTACTCTGGAAACACCATATATTTT

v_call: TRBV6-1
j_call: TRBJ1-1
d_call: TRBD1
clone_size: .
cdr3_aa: CASSRDRDVTEAFF
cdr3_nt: TGTGCCAGCAGTAGAGACAGGGATGTCACTGAAGCTTTCTTT

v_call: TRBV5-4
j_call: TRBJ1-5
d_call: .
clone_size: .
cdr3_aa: CASSLEGGNQPQHF
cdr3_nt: TGTGCCAGCAGCTTGGAGGGAGGCAATCAGCCCCAGCATTTT

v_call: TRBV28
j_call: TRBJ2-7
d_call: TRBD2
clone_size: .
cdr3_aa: CASPRRGDYEQYF
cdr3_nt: TGTGCCAGCCCCCGACGGGGGGACTACGAGCAGTACTTC

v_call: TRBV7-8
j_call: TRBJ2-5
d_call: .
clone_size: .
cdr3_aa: CASSAFTSKGEETQYF
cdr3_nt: TGTGCCAGCAGCGCCTTCACTAGTAAAGGAGAAGAGACCCAGTACTTC

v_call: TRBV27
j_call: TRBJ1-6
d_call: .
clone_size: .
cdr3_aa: CASSFVPRGGPNSPLHF
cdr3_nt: TGTGCCAGCAGTTTTGTCCCTCGAGGCGGTCCTAATTCACCCCTCCACTTT

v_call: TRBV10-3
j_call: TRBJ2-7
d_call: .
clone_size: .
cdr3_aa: CAIRGGRERGLQEQYF
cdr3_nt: TGTGCCATCAGGGGGGGAAGGGAACGAGGGCTACAAGAGCAGTACTTC

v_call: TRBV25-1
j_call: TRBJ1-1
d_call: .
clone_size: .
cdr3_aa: CASTRGGGSKAFF
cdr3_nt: TGTGCCAGCACTCGGGGGGGAGGGTCAAAAGCTTTCTTT

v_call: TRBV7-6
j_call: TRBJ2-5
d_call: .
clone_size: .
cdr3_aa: CASTLNWGDQETQYF
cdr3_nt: TGTGCCAGCACCCTAAACTGGGGGGACCAAGAGACCCAGTACTTC

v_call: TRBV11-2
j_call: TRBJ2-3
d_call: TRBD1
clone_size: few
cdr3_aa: CASSARQGRDTQYF
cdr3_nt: TGTGCCAGCAGCGCCCGACAGGGGAGAGATACGCAGTATTTT

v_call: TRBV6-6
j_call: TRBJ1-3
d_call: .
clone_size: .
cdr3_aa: CASSYSSGSGNTIYF
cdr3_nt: TGTGCCAGCAGTTACTCGTCCGGCTCTGGAAACACCATATATTTT

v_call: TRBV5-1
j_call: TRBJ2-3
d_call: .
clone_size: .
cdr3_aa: CASSFRGPTDTQYF
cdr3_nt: TGCGCCAGCAGCTTTAGAGGGCCCACAGATACGCAGTATTTT

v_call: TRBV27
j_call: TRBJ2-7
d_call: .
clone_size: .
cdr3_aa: CASSLRGNEQYF
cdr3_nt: TGTGCCAGCAGTTTGAGAGGGAACGAGCAGTACTTC

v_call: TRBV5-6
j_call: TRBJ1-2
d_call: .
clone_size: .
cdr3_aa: CASSLRPLEVANYGYTF
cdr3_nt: TGTGCCAGCAGCTTGCGCCCACTTGAGGTAGCTAACTATGGCTACACCTTC